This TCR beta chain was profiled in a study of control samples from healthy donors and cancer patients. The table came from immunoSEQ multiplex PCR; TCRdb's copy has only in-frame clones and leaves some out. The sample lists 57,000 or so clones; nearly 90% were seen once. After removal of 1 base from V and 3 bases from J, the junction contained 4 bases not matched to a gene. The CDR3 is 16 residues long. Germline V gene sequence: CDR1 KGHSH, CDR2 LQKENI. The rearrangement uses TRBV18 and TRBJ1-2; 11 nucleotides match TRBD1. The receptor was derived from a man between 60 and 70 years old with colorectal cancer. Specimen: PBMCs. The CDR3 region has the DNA TGTGCCAGCTCACCACGGGGACAGGGGGGACACTATGGCTACACCTTC. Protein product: CASSPRGQGGHYGYTF. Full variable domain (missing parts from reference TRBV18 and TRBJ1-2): NAGVMQNPRHLVRRRGQEARLRCSPMKGHSHVYWYRQLPEEGLKFMVYLQKENIIDESGMPKERFSAEFPKEGPSILRIQQVVRGDSAAYFCASSPRGQGGHYGYTFGSGTRLTVV.